This entry lists 18 T cell receptor beta chains sequenced from one sample in a study of PD-L1 blockade in urothelial cancer. Specified time point: peripheral blood 6 weeks after treatment start. Sequenced by immunoSEQ multiplex PCR; TCRdb stores in-frame clones only, minus some. The repertoire holds about 76,000 clones, with around 93% as singletons. Sequences were derived from PBMCs, sampled around atezolizumab (anti-PD-L1) treatment. The source of these receptors is an elderly woman with urothelial cancer.

The chain uses TRBV6-1 and TRBJ2-7; 9 bases align to TRBD1. The CDR3 spans 15 residues. In germline, CDR1 is MNHNS, CDR2 SASEGT. V lost 8 bases, J lost 5 bases, and 13 bases stayed unmatched. CDR3 loop: CASPSGTGLNHEQYF. CDR3 in DNA: TGTGCCAGCCCCTCTGGGACAGGGTTGAACCACGAGCAGTACTTC.

The chain uses TRBV19 and TRBJ2-5; D call uncertain. Germline V gene data show CDR1 as LNHDA and CDR2 as SQIVND (reference sequence). This CDR3 is 15 amino acids long. V gave up 0 bases and J gave up 1 base, with 9 bases separating them. The chain's CDR3 is CASSIEGSIQETQYF. The DNA for the CDR3 is TGTGCCAGTAGTATAGAGGGCAGCATCCAAGAGACCCAGTACTTC. The full variable domain, its missing parts supplied by reference TRBV19 and TRBJ2-5, is DGGITQSPKYLFRKEGQNVTLSCEQNLNHDAMYWYRQDPGQGLRLIYYSQIVNDFQKGDIAEGYSVSREKKESFPLTVTSAQKNPTAFYLCASSIEGSIQETQYFGPGTRLLVL.

The CDR3: CARSCGGYEQYF. CDR3 nucleotides: TGTGCCAGAAGCTGTGGCGGCTACGAGCAGTACTTC. V gene TRBV5-3 combines with J gene TRBJ2-7; D ambiguous. TRBV5-3 is labeled an ORF, and its function is uncertain. V was pared by 3 bases and J by 3 bases, with 7 bases between. The CDR3 consists of 12 residues.

In this sample, this clone turned up once. V gene TRBV28 combines with J gene TRBJ2-7; no reliable D call. The CDR3 sequence is 12 residues long. V was clipped by 4 bases and J by 0 bases, with 4 bases between them. In germline, CDR1 is MDHEN, CDR2 SYDVKM. The CDR3 reads CASSSNSYEQYF. CDR3 sequence (DNA): TGTGCCAGCAGTTCTAACTCCTACGAGCAGTACTTC.

This chain connects TRBV5-4 to TRBJ2-7, with 8 positions matching TRBD2. With V trimmed by 3 bases and J by 0 bases, 8 bases remained unmatched. The germline CDR1 and CDR2 sequences are SGHNT and YYREEE (reference sequence). The CDR3 runs to 16 residues. CDR3 in amino acids: CASSYGGTRSSYEQYF. The CDR3 DNA sequence: TGTGCCAGCAGCTACGGAGGGACTAGGAGCTCCTACGAGCAGTACTTC. Variable domain in full (rest from reference TRBV5-4 and TRBJ2-7): ETGVTQSPTHLIKTRGQQVTLRCSSQSGHNTVSWYQQALGQGPQFIFQYYREEENGRGNFPPRFSGLQFPNYSSELNVNALELDDSALYLCASSYGGTRSSYEQYFGPGTRLTVT.

The chain carries TRBV10-3 and TRBJ1-1; tentatively, D is TRBD1 (5 bases). Trimming took 7 bases from V and 3 from J, leaving 12 bases between them. In germline, CDR1 is ENHRY, CDR2 SYGVKD. This CDR3 has 13 amino acids. CDR3 nucleotide sequence: TGTGCCATCACCCCCAGGGCTGACACTGAAGCTTTCTTT. The encoded protein is CAITPRADTEAFF.

This clone was detected a few times. The CDR3 DNA follows: TGTGCCAGCAGGAAACTGGAGGGAGCTTTCTTT. It codes for CASRKLEGAFF. This chain connects TRBV2 to TRBJ1-1; D uncertain. V lost 6 bases and J 10 bases, leaving 12 bases between the germline ends. Germline V gene data show CDR1 as SNHLY and CDR2 as FYNNEI. This CDR3 comprises 11 residues.

This clone was picked up one time. The V call is TRBV6-5, the J call TRBJ2-2, with 9 bases fitting TRBD1. This CDR3 has 14 residues. V was pared by 8 bases and J by 2 bases, with 3 bases of the junction left unmatched. Germline V gene lookup returns CDR1 MNHEY and CDR2 SVGAGI. The CDR3 nucleotides are TGTGCCAGCCAGGACAGGGGCAACACCGGGGAGCTGTTTTTT. This translates into CASQDRGNTGELFF.

This chain joins TRBV19 and TRBJ2-1; TRBD2 matches at 16 bases. V trimming: 6 bases; J trimming: 4 bases; junction bases outside the gene matches: 0. Germline V gene lookup returns CDR1 LNHDA and CDR2 SQIVND (reference sequence). CDR3 size: 15 residues. Here the CDR3 reads CASRGLAGGYNEQFF. The CDR3 DNA reads TGTGCCAGTAGGGGACTAGCGGGAGGGTACAATGAGCAGTTCTTC.

This chain links TRBV6-1 with TRBJ1-1, with D unclear. This CDR3 region has 14 residues. Trimming cost V 6 bases and J 2 bases, with 13 bases left between them. Germline CDR1 is MNHNS and CDR2 is SASEGT. CDR3 in amino acids: CASREGFPNTEAFF. For the CDR3, the DNA is TGTGCCAGCAGAGAGGGATTTCCCAACACTGAAGCTTTCTTT.

J is TRBJ1-4 and V is TRBV7-9; 9 nucleotides align to TRBD1. The ends lost 1 base at V and 8 bases at J; junction bases unmatched: 8. Germline CDR1 and CDR2: SEHNR and FQNEAQ (reference sequence). The CDR3 runs 16 residues. The CDR3: CASSLVSGQGGEKLFF. The CDR3 DNA reads TGTGCCAGCAGCTTAGTGTCGGGACAGGGAGGAGAAAAACTGTTTTTT. Supplemented by reference TRBV7-9 and TRBJ1-4, the full variable domain reads DTGVSQNPRHKITKRGQNVTFRCDPISEHNRLYWYRQTLGQGPEFLTYFQNEAQLEKSRLLSDRFSAERPKGSFSTLEIQRTEQGDSAMYLCASSLVSGQGGEKLFFGSGTQLSVL.

This chain uses TRBV6-5 with TRBJ1-1, with 7 positions matching TRBD1. This CDR3 contains 13 residues. Per the germline V gene, CDR1 is MNHEY and CDR2 is SVGAGI. J gave up 3 bases and V 3 bases, and 1 base lay outside the gene matches. This CDR3 reads CASSYGQDTEAFF. The CDR3 coding sequence is TGTGCCAGCAGTTATGGACAGGACACTGAAGCTTTCTTT.

This CDR3 is CASSGGNWGNEQFF. The CDR3 DNA is TGTGCCAGCAGTGGCGGGAATTGGGGCAATGAGCAGTTCTTC. The V and J genes are TRBV28 and TRBJ2-1; TRBD2 might be the D (6 bases). This CDR3 is built from 14 residues. The ends were cut back, 5 bases at V and 6 bases at J, with 14 bases in the middle. Germline CDR1 reads MDHEN; CDR2 reads SYDVKM.

The gene calls are TRBV6-5 and TRBJ1-1; no firm D call. The CDR3 loop spans 15 amino acids. Trimming pared 0 bases from V and 0 bases from J, leaving 8 bases between. The germline CDR1 and CDR2 sequences are MNHEY and SVGAGI. The CDR3 sequence: CASSYSTRMNTEAFF. DNA for the CDR3: TGTGCCAGCAGTTACTCGACACGGATGAACACTGAAGCTTTCTTT.

The chain recombines TRBV7-3 with TRBJ2-3; 14 bases line up with TRBD2. The germline V gene encodes CDR1 SGHTA and CDR2 FQGTGA. J gave up 4 bases and V 3 bases, and 6 bases lay outside the gene matches. There are 17 residues in the CDR3. CDR3 protein: CASSLTSGRAGADTQYF. The CDR3, as DNA: TGTGCCAGCAGCTTGACTAGCGGGAGGGCCGGCGCAGATACGCAGTATTTT.

In its sample, this clone was seen once. The genes are TRBV29-1 and TRBJ1-1, with D perhaps matching TRBD1 (5 bases). The CDR3 is 12 amino acids. Between the trimmed V and J ends, which lost 4 bases and 0 bases, there was a span of 6 bases. Germline lookup yields CDR1 SQVTM and CDR2 ANQGSEA. The CDR3 sequence: CSVGQLNTEAFF. CDR3 DNA sequence: TGCAGCGTTGGACAGCTGAACACTGAAGCTTTCTTT.

V usage is TRBV9 and J usage is TRBJ2-7, with 9 bases identical to TRBD1. The CDR3 covers 15 residues. V lost 2 bases to trimming and J lost 0 bases; unmatched junction nucleotides: 3. Germline V CDR1 and CDR2: SGDLS, YYNGEE. Here the CDR3 reads CASSVGQGDSYEQYF. CDR3 bases: TGTGCCAGCAGCGTGGGACAGGGAGACTCCTACGAGCAGTACTTC.

The chain employs TRBV6-6 and TRBJ2-1; 12 positions agree with TRBD2. The CDR3 length is 14 residues. The V gene end was trimmed by 6 bases and the J gene end by 4 bases; junction bases not matched to a gene: 1. Germline CDR1 and CDR2: MNHNY and SVGAGI (reference sequence). CDR3 nucleotides: TGTGCCAGCAGCGGGACTAGCGGGTACAATGAGCAGTTCTTC. Its translation: CASSGTSGYNEQFF.